These T cell receptor beta chains were read from a single sample in a study of blood T cell repertoires in COVID-19. Profiled with immunoSEQ multiplex PCR; TCRdb holds only in-frame clones, not every one. The sample contains approximately 110,000 clones, approximately 85% of which appear only once. The sequenced sample consisted of peripheral blood. Receptors were obtained from a human donor in a cohort sampled during active COVID-19. CDR3s include the opening cysteine and the closing phenylalanine or tryptophan. Each record gives: clone size, J gene, D gene, V gene, CDR3 DNA, CDR3 protein. A D gene is named only where the DNA matches it firmly. Expanded clones get a size class; other rows say once, few or many, or leave the size out.

. TRBJ1-1 . TRBV7-3 TGTGCCAGCAGCTTAACGTATACAGGGAACACTGAAGCTTTCTTT CASSLTYTGNTEAFF
once TRBJ1-1 . TRBV11-1 TGTGCCAGCAGCTTTCGGGGGGCAGAGGCTTTCTTT CASSFRGAEAFF
. TRBJ2-1 TRBD2 TRBV3-1/TRBV3-2 TGTGCCAGCAGCCAAGATTCGGCCGGTTTGGCGACTAGCGGGGGCCCGGCGAATGAGCAGTTCTTC CASSQDSAGLATSGGPANEQFF
. TRBJ2-2 . TRBV7-3 TGTGCCAGCAGCTTACTGGGGGGAGGAACCGGGGAGCTGTTTTTT CASSLLGGGTGELFF
. TRBJ2-7 . TRBV6-2/TRBV6-3 TGTGCCAGCAGTTATTCGGGGTCCGAGCAGTACTTC CASSYSGSEQYF
. TRBJ1-1 TRBD1 TRBV5-5 TGTGCCAGCACCCTGACAGGGGGCGGGTACACTGAAGCTTTCTTT CASTLTGGGYTEAFF
. TRBJ2-3 . TRBV7-3 TGTGCCAGCAGCTCAGGGGTGTCGGGTTTGACAGATACGCAGTATTTT CASSSGVSGLTDTQYF
. TRBJ2-5 TRBD2 TRBV7-3 TGTGCCAGCAGCTTGGGACTACAAGAGACCCAGTACTTC CASSLGLQETQYF
. TRBJ2-5 TRBD2 TRBV7-2 TGTGCCAGCAGGGAGAACGGACTAGCGGGGAAGACCCAGTACTTC CASRENGLAGKTQYF
. TRBJ2-1 TRBD2 TRBV27 TGTGCCAGCAGTCTAAGCCGTGGACTAGCGGGAGGAAAGCAGTTCTTC CASSLSRGLAGGKQFF
. TRBJ1-2 TRBD1 TRBV12-3/TRBV12-4 TGTGCCAGCAGCCAAGACAGGGCAGGTGGCTACACCTTC CASSQDRAGGYTF
. TRBJ1-1 . TRBV7-3 TGTGCCAGCAGTCAGGGAGGCAACACTGAAGCTTTCTTT CASSQGGNTEAFF
. TRBJ2-7 . TRBV9 TGTGCCAGCAGCCCGGGGAGCTCCTACGAGCAGTACTTC CASSPGSSYEQYF
. TRBJ2-1 . TRBV21-1 TGTGCCAGCAGCAAAACCCAGTACAATGAGCAGTTCTTC CASSKTQYNEQFF
once TRBJ2-2 . TRBV28 TGTGCCAGTGGTGGCAGTTCGAACACCGGGGAGCTGTTTTTT CASGGSSNTGELFF
. TRBJ1-1 TRBD1 TRBV5-1 TGCGCCAGCAGCTTTAGACCGGGACAGGGCAACACTGAAGCTTTCTTT CASSFRPGQGNTEAFF
. TRBJ1-1 TRBD1 TRBV2 TGTGCCAGCAGAAGGGACAGAGGGGTCGGGTCTGAAGCTTTCTTT CASRRDRGVGSEAFF
. TRBJ1-6 TRBD1 TRBV6-5 TGTGCCTACTCAAGGGACAGTCCGTATAATTCACCCCTCCACTTT CAYSRDSPYNSPLHF
. TRBJ2-3 TRBD1 TRBV10-3 TGTGCCATCAGTCAACGGACAGGTGGGAGCACAGATACGCAGTATTTT CAISQRTGGSTDTQYF
. TRBJ2-6 . TRBV10-3 TGTGCCATCAGTGAGTCGGTAGGGGCTGGGGCCAACGTCCTGACTTTC CAISESVGAGANVLTF
. TRBJ2-5 TRBD1 TRBV5-1 TGCGCCAGCAGCTTGGCGGGGGGACAGGGGGCTCAGGAGACCCAGTACTTC CASSLAGGQGAQETQYF
. TRBJ1-2 . TRBV7-2 TGTGCCAGCAGCAAGACTGTTAACTATGGCTACACCTTC CASSKTVNYGYTF
. TRBJ1-2 . TRBV28 TGTGCCAGCAGTCCCGGTTTCGTTAACTATGGCTACACCTTC CASSPGFVNYGYTF
. TRBJ1-2 . TRBV11-2 TGTGCCAGCAGCTTAGCCTCATCCAGGGTAGCCAACTATGGCTACACCTTC CASSLASSRVANYGYTF
. TRBJ2-7 TRBD2 TRBV2 TGTGCCAGCACCTCAGGCCTAGCGGGAGGATACGAGCAGTACTTC CASTSGLAGGYEQYF
once TRBJ2-3 . TRBV5-1 TGCGCCAGCAGTTGGGACTTCACAGATACGCAGTATTTT CASSWDFTDTQYF
once TRBJ2-5 TRBD1 TRBV19 TGTGCCAGTAGTATATCAGGGGGTAGTCAAGAGACCCAGTACTTC CASSISGGSQETQYF
. TRBJ1-1 TRBD1 TRBV5-1 TGCGCCAGCAGCTTTCCGGGACAGGAGGGGACTGAAGCTTTCTTT CASSFPGQEGTEAFF
few TRBJ1-5 TRBD1 TRBV3-1/TRBV3-2 TGTGCCAGCAGCATCGGGACAGGGGGTCAGCCCCAGCATTTT CASSIGTGGQPQHF
. TRBJ2-7 . TRBV5-6 TGTGCCAGCAGCGGGGGCCCCCGCTCCTACGAGCAGTACTTC CASSGGPRSYEQYF
. TRBJ1-1 . TRBV10-3 TGTGCCATCAGTAATCCAGGGATTCTGAACACTGAAGCTTTCTTT CAISNPGILNTEAFF
. TRBJ1-2 . TRBV9 TGTGCCAGCAGCCCTCACCCGGCGGACAGACTAAACTATGGCTACACCTTC CASSPHPADRLNYGYTF
once TRBJ1-2 TRBD1 TRBV27 TGTGCCAGCAGACCAGGGGGCAGAGGCTATGGCTACACCTTC CASRPGGRGYGYTF
. TRBJ2-3 . TRBV19 TGTGCCAGTAGTAGGACCGGGGCGGGACCCACAGATACGCAGTATTTT CASSRTGAGPTDTQYF
few TRBJ2-7 TRBD1 TRBV28 TGTGCCAGCAGCCCCCCTCCGACAGGGCCCTACGAGCAGTACTTC CASSPPPTGPYEQYF
many TRBJ2-7 . TRBV7-9 TGTGCCAGCAGCTTGCCGGGGATACACTACGAGCAGTACTTC CASSLPGIHYEQYF
. TRBJ2-7 . TRBV7-8 TGTGCCAGCAGCTCGCGGGGAGCGCGTACCTACGAGCAGTACTTC CASSSRGARTYEQYF
. TRBJ2-5 TRBD2 TRBV5-4 TGTGCCAGCAGCCCAAATTGGGGTGGCGGGAGCCAAGAGACCCAGTACTTC CASSPNWGGGSQETQYF
many TRBJ2-7 . TRBV28 TGTGCCAGCAGTTTAAGGGGACTGGAGGACGAGCAGTACTTC CASSLRGLEDEQYF
. TRBJ1-1 TRBD1 TRBV5-6 TGTGCCAGCAGCTTTGGGGACAGGAGGAACACTGAAGCTTTCTTT CASSFGDRRNTEAFF
. TRBJ1-1 TRBD1 TRBV27 TGTGCCAGCAGTTTGGGGCTACAGGGGGCGAACACTGAAGCTTTCTTT CASSLGLQGANTEAFF
. TRBJ2-7 . TRBV5-6 TGTGCCAGCAGCTTTGATACGGTCGCCTACGAGCAGTACTTC CASSFDTVAYEQYF
once TRBJ1-1 . TRBV28 TGTGCCAGCAGTTTATCCCTACGCGAAGCTTTCTTT CASSLSLREAFF
. TRBJ2-3 TRBD1 TRBV24-1 TGTGCCTCGGGACAGGGCACAGATACGCAGTATTTT CASGQGTDTQYF
few TRBJ1-5 . TRBV18 TGTGCCAGCTCACGGGACAACAATCAGCCCCAGCATTTT CASSRDNNQPQHF
. TRBJ2-3 . TRBV24-1 TGTGCCACCAGTGACCTACAACCAGGGGCCACCGCAGATACGCAGTATTTT CATSDLQPGATADTQYF
. TRBJ1-1 . TRBV19 TGTGCCAGTAGTGATGAGGCAGAGATCACTGAAGCTTTCTTT CASSDEAEITEAFF
. TRBJ2-2 TRBD2 TRBV3-1/TRBV3-2 TGTGCCAGCAGCCCGGCGAGAGGGGCGGAGGGACTAGCGGGCAAGTTGAACACCGGGGAGCTGTTTTTT CASSPARGAEGLAGKLNTGELFF
. TRBJ2-1 TRBD1 TRBV7-2 TGTGCCAGCAGCTCTACTTCGGGACAGGGGGTAGAGCAGTTCTTC CASSSTSGQGVEQFF
. TRBJ2-5 TRBD2 TRBV11-2 TGTGCCAGCAGCTTAGGGGGAGGGCAAGAGACCCAGTACTTC CASSLGGGQETQYF
. TRBJ1-2 TRBD1 TRBV7-9 TGTGCCAGCAGCTCAACCCGGACAGGGGGAGAGACTAACTATGGCTACACCTTC CASSSTRTGGETNYGYTF
. TRBJ2-1 TRBD2 TRBV11-1 TGTGCCTCTTCGCCAGCGGGAGTCCTCAATGAGCAGTTCTTC CASSPAGVLNEQFF
. TRBJ1-2 . TRBV4-3 TGCGCCAGCAGCCCCCGCCGGGGAATTGACTATGGCTACACCTTC CASSPRRGIDYGYTF
. TRBJ2-1 . TRBV3-1/TRBV3-2 TGTGCCAGCAGGCTTATGAGCTCCTACAATGAGCAGTTCTTC CASRLMSSYNEQFF
. TRBJ1-5 . TRBV21-1 TGTGCCAGCAGCAATTTCGGTTATCCGCCCCAGCATTTT CASSNFGYPPQHF
. TRBJ1-1 . TRBV27 TGTGCCAGCAGTTTAGTGGCGGGGCTGAACACTGAAGCTTTCTTT CASSLVAGLNTEAFF
. TRBJ1-4 TRBD1 TRBV2 TGTGCCAGCAGACTAACAGGGGTTCCAGGGGAAAAACTGTTTTTT CASRLTGVPGEKLFF
. TRBJ2-1 TRBD2 TRBV19 TGTGCCAGTAGTACCGCCCTAGCGGGGGGAATCAATGAGCAGTTCTTC CASSTALAGGINEQFF
. TRBJ2-1 TRBD2 TRBV19 TGTGCCAGTAGTATGTCACTAGCGGGAGTGGGTAATGAGCAGTTCTTC CASSMSLAGVGNEQFF